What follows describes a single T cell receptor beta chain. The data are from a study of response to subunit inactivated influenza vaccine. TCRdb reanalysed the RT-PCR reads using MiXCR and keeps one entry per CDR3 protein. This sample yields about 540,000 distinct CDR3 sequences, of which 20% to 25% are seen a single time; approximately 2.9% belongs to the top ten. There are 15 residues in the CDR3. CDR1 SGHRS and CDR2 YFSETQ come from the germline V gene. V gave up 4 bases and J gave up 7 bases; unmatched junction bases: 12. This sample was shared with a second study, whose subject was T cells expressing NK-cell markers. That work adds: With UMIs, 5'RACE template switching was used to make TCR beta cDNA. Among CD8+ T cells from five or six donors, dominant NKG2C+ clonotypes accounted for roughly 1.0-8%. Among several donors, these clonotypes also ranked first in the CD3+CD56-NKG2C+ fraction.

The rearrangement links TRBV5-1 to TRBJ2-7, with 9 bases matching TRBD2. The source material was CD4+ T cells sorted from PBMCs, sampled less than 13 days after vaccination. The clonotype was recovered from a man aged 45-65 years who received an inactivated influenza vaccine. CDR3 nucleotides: TGCGCCAGCAGCACCGGGACTAGCATGGTCGGGGAGCAGTACTTC. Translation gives CASSTGTSMVGEQYF.